This T cell receptor (beta chain) was sequenced for a study of blood T cell repertoires in COVID-19. The CDR3 covers 15 residues. Trimming removed 4 bases at V and 1 base at J, with 13 bases between. From germline, CDR1 is SGDLS and CDR2 YYNGEE. Sequenced by immunoSEQ multiplex PCR; TCRdb stores in-frame clones only, minus some. The repertoire holds approximately 300,000 clones, with 88% as singletons. Sequencing input: peripheral blood. This TCR was sampled from a woman between 45 and 60 years old with active or convalescent COVID-19. V is TRBV9 and J is TRBJ2-3; D possibly corresponds to TRBD1 (5 bases). For the CDR3, the DNA is TGTGCCAGCAGCACCGCAGGGTCCCGCACAGATACGCAGTATTTT. Amino acid sequence: CASSTAGSRTDTQYF.